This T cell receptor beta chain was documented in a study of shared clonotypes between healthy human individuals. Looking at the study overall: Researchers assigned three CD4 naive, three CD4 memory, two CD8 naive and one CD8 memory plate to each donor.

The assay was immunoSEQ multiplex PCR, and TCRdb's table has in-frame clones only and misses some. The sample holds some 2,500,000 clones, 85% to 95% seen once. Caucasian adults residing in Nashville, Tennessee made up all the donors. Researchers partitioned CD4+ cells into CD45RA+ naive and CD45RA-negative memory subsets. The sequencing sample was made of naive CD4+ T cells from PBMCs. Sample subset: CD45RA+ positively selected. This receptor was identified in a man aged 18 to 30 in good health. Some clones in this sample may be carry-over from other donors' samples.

CDR3 sequence: CASSFIRPRHPQPEQYF. DNA of the CDR3: TGTGCCAGCAGTTTTATACGGCCGCGGCACCCTCAACCCGAGCAGTACTTC. This chain connects TRBV28 to TRBJ2-7; D is undetermined. This CDR3 comprises 17 residues. Germline CDR1 MDHEN, CDR2 SYDVKM. The ends were cut back, 3 bases at V and 6 bases at J, with 24 bases in the middle.